The subject of this entry is one TCR beta chain. There is no known antigen for this receptor. Base qualities are not at hand, and no much larger clone is one base apart. The data originate from a study of shared clonotypes between healthy human individuals (dated by TCRdb to about 2020). Regarding the research as a whole: Two women and a few men aged 18 to 49 years were included in the cohort. The study deeply sequenced blood TCR repertoires of about 5 healthy adults to estimate repertoire size and the extent of clonotype sharing between individuals. Different laboratories and diverse techniques were used to prepare libraries and sequence TCR repertoires, to increase sequencing depth and limit assay-specific biases. For each donor, CD4 naive and CD4 memory were each run on three plates, CD8 naive on two plates, and CD8 memory on one plate. Leukapheresis yielded between about 0.85 and 9 billion PBMCs per donor. What the study reported, not specific to this receptor: Only blood was sampled, and tissue TCR repertoires likely differ from those in blood. When four donors were compared, the shared fraction of clonotypes was around 5% for naive CD4, approximately 3.5% for naive CD8, 2.3% for memory CD4, and about 0.36% for memory CD8. Even with the large sequencing depth, rarefaction of the sorted-subset datasets indicated that sequencing was incomplete. Naive subsets generally had larger estimated clonotype richness than memory subsets did. Based on pairwise subsampling, the degree of clonotype sharing among donors was expected to be affected by sequencing depth. Compared with non-shared clonotypes, the clonotypes found in all four sorted-subset donors had higher generation probabilities. Because the study included only a small number of donors, the genetic and exposure-history diversity represented was limited.

TCR CDR3 regions were amplified from genomic DNA by multiplex PCR using the deep immunoSEQ assay. Extracted genomic DNA from each cell subset was spread evenly across all wells of several immunoSEQ 96-well plates, with each plate serving as a replicate. Each replicate PCR for sorted subsets received about 220 ng genomic DNA, equal to roughly 33,000 T cell genomes. The purified libraries were quantified using a Qubit 3.0 fluorometer, sized with a Bioanalyzer 2100, and then quantified again using the KAPA Library Quantification kit. A separate single-read 150-cycle Illumina NextSeq 550 flow cell was used to sequence each immunoSEQ 96-well plate. For the original study's pipeline: Because the immunoSEQ output held only junctional sequences and lacked quality scores, the filtering could not match the filtering applied to full-length reads. Sequences were annotated with PyIR, a Python wrapper for IgBLAST v1.9, and V/J genes and CDR3 were assigned using IMGT germline references. Reads with weak V/J assignments (E-value above 1e-6), missing CDR3, stop codons, out-of-frame junctions, or ambiguous translated residues were removed. A V3J clonotype was defined by an identical inferred V gene, J gene, and CDR3 amino acid sequence. Percentage overlap between repertoires was computed as shared unique clonotypes divided by the size of the smaller repertoire. Repertoire richness was assessed with RTK rarefaction, the Chao1 estimator, and Recon v2.1 estimates of unobserved clonotypes. Generation probabilities for all TCRbeta clonotypes obtained by the gDNA method from a few donors were computed using OLGA. This is the immuneACCESS table as TCRdb keeps it, with only in-frame sequences that have V and J called. A part of the clones is gone; compared with another copy, unresolved V genes explain less than half, and the rest is unexplained. From that table come the V and J calls and clone size; the DNA was used to work out D and trimming. The sample records some 1,400,000 clones, roughly 96% of which are singletons. Together, the top ten hold roughly 1.2% of the sample.

The donors were healthy, HIV-negative adults with no recently reported acute infections or vaccinations. Every donor was a Caucasian adult residing in Nashville, Tennessee, USA. CD4+ T cells were enriched by magnetic negative selection, after which naive cells were positively selected on CD45RA and the negative fraction was taken as the memory subset. After blood collection by leukapheresis, PBMCs were isolated using Ficoll-Histopaque density gradient centrifugation and then cryopreserved in the vapor phase of liquid nitrogen. Purity and quantity of every magnetically sorted T cell population were checked by analytical flow cytometry. From each sorted fraction, genomic DNA was isolated and quantified by UV absorbance on a Nanodrop 2000c. CDR3 length: 16 amino acids, cysteine to phenylalanine. This entry keeps only the CDR3 DNA: 48 bases, framed from base 1. Germline trimming: 4 bases from V, 6 bases from J; junction bases outside gene matches: 15. CDR1 is given as MGHRA and CDR2 as YSYEKL, both from the germline V gene.

The receptor was derived from a man between 25 and 39 years old in good health. The sample taken for sequencing was naive CD4+ T cells sorted from blood. The label giving this sample's cell subset or site can be read as: CD45RA+ positively selected. Recombination joined TRBV4-1 with TRBJ2-7; TRBD1 fits 7 bases in the junction. The DNA sequence is TGCGCCAGCAGCCCTACAAAGTGGGACAGTTCGGGCGAGCAGTACTTC. Its protein is CASSPTKWDSSGEQYF.